The present TCR beta chain was sequenced within a study of cytomegalovirus exposure and HLA in healthy donors. Study information: An earlier analysis found fewer than 120 million unique TCR beta sequences from about 190 million T cells.

These donors counted as nominally healthy when sampled, but unrecorded immune exposures were likely. V was clipped by 8 bases and J by 4 bases, with 18 bases between them. The CDR3 is 15 residues long. Per the germline V gene, CDR1 is MNHEY and CDR2 is SVGAGI. This clone was seen a few times. Its antigen is currently unknown. A multiplex PCR was run with 60 Vbeta primers and 13 Jbeta primers. Produced via immunoSEQ multiplex PCR; TCRdb's table is partial and in-frame only. This sample yields around 97,000 clones, of which 81% are seen a single time; more than 5% belongs to the top ten. Study outcomes and limitations: Productive rates of about 87% or about 30% were seen for most TCR beta V segments in an earlier analysis.

The chain recombines TRBV6-5 with TRBJ1-5; TRBD1 is a possible D gene (6 bases). The clonotype originates from a middle-aged man in good health and CMV-seropositive. Material: PBMCs. As DNA, the CDR3 is TGTGCCAGCGCCATTGCGGGGGGCGAGAATCAGCCCCAGCATTTT. Protein: CASAIAGGENQPQHF.